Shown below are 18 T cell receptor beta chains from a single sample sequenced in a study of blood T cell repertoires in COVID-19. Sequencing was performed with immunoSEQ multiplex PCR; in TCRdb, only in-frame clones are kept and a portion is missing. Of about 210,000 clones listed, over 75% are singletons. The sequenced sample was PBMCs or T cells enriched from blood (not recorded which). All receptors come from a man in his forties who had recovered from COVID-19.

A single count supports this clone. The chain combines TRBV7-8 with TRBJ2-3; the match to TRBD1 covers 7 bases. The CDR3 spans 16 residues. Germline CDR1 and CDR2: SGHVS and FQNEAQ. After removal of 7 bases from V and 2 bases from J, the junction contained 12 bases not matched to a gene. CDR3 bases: TGTGCCAGCATCAAAGAAGGGGGCCTAAACACAGATACGCAGTATTTT. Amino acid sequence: CASIKEGGLNTDTQYF.

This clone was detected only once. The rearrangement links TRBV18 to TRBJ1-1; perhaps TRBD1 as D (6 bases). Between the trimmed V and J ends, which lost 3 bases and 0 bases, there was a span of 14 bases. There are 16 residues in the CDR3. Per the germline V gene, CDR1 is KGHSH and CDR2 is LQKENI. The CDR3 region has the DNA TGTGCCAGCTCACCCCCGGGGGGGCTTCTGAACACTGAAGCTTTCTTT. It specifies CASSPPGGLLNTEAFF.

The CDR3 region is CASSLRPAGGVSYNEQFF. CDR3 DNA sequence: TGTGCCAGCAGCTTAAGACCCGCAGGGGGTGTCTCCTACAATGAGCAGTTCTTC. V is TRBV11-3 and J is TRBJ2-1; 7 positions agree with TRBD1. The ends lost 2 bases at V and 0 bases at J; junction bases unmatched: 10. CDR1 is SGHNT, CDR2 YENEEA, per germline. The CDR3 totals 18 residues.

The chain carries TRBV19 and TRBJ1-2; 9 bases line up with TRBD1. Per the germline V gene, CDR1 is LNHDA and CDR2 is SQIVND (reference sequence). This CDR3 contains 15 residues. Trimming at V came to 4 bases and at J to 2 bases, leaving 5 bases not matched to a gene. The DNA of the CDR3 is TGTGCCAGTAGTAACACAGGGGGCGGGAACTATGGCTACACCTTC. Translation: CASSNTGGGNYGYTF. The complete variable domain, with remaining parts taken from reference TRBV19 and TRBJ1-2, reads DGGITQSPKYLFRKEGQNVTLSCEQNLNHDAMYWYRQDPGQGLRLIYYSQIVNDFQKGDIAEGYSVSREKKESFPLTVTSAQKNPTAFYLCASSNTGGGNYGYTFGSGTRLTVV.

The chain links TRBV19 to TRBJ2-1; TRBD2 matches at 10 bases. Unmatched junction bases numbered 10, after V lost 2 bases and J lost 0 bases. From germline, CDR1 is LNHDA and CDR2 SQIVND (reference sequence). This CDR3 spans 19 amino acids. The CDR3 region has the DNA TGTGCCAGTAGTATATCAGAGCGGGAGGGCCCAAGCTCCTACAATGAGCAGTTCTTC. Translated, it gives CASSISEREGPSSYNEQFF.

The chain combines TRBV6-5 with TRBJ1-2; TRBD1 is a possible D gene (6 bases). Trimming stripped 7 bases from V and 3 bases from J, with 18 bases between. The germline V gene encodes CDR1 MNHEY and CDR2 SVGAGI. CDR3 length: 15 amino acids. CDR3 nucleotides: TGTGCCAGCACCTTGGTACCTCAGGGGTACTATGGCTACACCTTC. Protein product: CASTLVPQGYYGYTF.

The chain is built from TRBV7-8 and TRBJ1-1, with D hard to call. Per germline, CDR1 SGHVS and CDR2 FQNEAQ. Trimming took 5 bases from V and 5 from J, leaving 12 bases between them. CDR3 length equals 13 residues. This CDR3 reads CASSQLAGTEAFF. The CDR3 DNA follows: TGTGCCAGCAGCCAACTTGCGGGGACTGAAGCTTTCTTT.

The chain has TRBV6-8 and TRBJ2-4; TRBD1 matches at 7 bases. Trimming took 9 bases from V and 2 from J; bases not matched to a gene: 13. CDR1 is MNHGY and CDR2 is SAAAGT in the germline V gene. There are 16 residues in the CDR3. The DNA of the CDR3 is TGTGCCAGTCAGCCCCCGGGACAGAATTCCAAAAACATTCAGTACTTC. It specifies CASQPPGQNSKNIQYF.

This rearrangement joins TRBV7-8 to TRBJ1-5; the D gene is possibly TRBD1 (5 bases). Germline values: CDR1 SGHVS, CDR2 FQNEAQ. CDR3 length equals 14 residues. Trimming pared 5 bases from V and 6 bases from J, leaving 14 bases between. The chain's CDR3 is CASSAVIGVQPQHF. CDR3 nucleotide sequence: TGTGCCAGCAGCGCCGTTATAGGGGTTCAGCCCCAGCATTTT.

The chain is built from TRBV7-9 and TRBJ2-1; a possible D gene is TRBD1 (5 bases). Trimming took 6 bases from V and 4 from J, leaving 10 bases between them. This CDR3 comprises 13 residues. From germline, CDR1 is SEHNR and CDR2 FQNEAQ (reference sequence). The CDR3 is CASRKDSYNEQFF. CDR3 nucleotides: TGTGCCAGCAGAAAAGACAGTTACAATGAGCAGTTCTTC. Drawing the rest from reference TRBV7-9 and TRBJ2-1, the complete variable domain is DTGVSQNPRHKITKRGQNVTFRCDPISEHNRLYWYRQTLGQGPEFLTYFQNEAQLEKSRLLSDRFSAERPKGSFSTLEIQRTEQGDSAMYLCASRKDSYNEQFFGPGTRLTVL.

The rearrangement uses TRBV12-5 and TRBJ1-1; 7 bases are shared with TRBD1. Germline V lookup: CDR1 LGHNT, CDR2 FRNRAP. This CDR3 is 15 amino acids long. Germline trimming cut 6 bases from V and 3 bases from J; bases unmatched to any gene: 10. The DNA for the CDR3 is TGTGCTAGTGGGATCCACGCAGGGGGTGACACTGAAGCTTTCTTT. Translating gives CASGIHAGGDTEAFF.

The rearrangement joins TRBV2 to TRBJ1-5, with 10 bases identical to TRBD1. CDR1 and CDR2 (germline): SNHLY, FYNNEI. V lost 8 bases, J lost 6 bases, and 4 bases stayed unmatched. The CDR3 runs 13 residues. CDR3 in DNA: TGTGCCAGCCTGGGACAGGGGACTCAGCCCCAGCATTTT. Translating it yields CASLGQGTQPQHF.

The CDR3 DNA follows: TGTGCCAGTAGTAGGGAGTACCCCAAAAACATTCAGTACTTC. Translating gives CASSREYPKNIQYF. The chain carries TRBV19 and TRBJ2-4; tentatively, D is TRBD2 (5 bases). Germline V gene lookup returns CDR1 LNHDA and CDR2 SQIVND (reference sequence). V lost 4 bases and J 2 bases, leaving 9 bases between the germline ends. The CDR3 sequence is 14 residues long.

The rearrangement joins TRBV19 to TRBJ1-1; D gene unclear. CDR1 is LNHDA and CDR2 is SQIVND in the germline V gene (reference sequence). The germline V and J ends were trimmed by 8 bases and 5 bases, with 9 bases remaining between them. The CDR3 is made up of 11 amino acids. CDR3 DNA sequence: TGTGCCAGTGGTAGGAGGACTGAAGCTTTCTTT. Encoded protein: CASGRRTEAFF.

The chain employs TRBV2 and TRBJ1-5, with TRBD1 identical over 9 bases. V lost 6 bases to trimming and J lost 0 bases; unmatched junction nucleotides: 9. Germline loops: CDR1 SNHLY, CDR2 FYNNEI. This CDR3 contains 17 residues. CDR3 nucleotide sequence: TGTGCCAGCAGAGCAGACAGGGGGGGATATAGCAATCAGCCCCAGCATTTT. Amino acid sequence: CASRADRGGYSNQPQHF.

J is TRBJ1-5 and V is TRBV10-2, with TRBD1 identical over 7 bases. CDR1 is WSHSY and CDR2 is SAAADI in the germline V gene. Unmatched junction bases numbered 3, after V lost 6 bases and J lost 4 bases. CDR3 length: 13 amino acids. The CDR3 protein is CASRRDRNQPQHF. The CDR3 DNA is TGCGCCAGCAGGAGGGACAGAAATCAGCCCCAGCATTTT.

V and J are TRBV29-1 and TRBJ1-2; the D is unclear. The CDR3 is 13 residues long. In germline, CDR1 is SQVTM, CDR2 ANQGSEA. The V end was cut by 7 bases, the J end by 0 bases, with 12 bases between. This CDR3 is CSAVGSANYGYTF. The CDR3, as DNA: TGCAGCGCCGTCGGGTCAGCTAACTATGGCTACACCTTC.

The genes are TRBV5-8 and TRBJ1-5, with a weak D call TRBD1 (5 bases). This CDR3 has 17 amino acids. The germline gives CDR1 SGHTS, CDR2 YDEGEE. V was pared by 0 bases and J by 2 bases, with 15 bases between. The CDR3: CASSLVATGLGNQPQHF. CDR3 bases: TGTGCCAGCAGCTTGGTAGCTACGGGACTCGGCAATCAGCCCCAGCATTTT.